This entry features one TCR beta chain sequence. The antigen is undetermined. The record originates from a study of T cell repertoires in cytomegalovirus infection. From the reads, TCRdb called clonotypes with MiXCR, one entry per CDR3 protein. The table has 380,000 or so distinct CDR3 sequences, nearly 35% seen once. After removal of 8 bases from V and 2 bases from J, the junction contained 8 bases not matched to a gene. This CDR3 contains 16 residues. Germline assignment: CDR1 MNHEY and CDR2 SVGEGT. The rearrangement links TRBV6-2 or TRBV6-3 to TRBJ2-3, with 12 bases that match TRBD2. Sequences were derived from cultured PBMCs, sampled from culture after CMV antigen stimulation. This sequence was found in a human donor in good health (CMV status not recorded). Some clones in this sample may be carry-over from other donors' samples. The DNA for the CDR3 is TGTGCCAGCGGTGTTACTAGCGGGAGGCCCACAGATACGCAGTATTTT. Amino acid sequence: CASGVTSGRPTDTQYF.